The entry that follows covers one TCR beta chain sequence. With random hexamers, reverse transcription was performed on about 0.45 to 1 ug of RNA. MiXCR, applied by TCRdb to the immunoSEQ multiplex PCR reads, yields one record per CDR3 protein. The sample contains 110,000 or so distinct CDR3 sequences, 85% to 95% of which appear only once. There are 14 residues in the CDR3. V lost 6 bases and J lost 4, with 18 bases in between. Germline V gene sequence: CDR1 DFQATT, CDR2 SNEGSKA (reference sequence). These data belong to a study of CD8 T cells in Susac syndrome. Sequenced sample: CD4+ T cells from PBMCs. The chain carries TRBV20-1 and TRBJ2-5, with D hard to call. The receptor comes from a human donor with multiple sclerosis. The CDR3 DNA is TGCAGTGCCGGTCGACCGGGTTTCGCAGAGACCCAGTACTTC. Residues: CSAGRPGFAETQYF.